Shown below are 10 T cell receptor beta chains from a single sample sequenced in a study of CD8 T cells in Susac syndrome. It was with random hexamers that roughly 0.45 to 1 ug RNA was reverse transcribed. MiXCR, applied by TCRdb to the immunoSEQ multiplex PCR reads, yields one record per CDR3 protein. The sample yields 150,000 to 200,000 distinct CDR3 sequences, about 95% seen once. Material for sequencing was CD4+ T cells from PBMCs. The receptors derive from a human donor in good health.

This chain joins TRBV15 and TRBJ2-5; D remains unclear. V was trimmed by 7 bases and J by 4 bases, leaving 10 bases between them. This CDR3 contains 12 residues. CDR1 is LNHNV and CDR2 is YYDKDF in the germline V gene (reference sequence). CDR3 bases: TGTGCCACCACCAGTACTGGAGAGACCCAGTACTTC. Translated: CATTSTGETQYF. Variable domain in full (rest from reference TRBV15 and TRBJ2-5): DAMVIQNPRYQVTQFGKPVTLSCSQTLNHNVMYWYQQKSSQAPKLLFHYYDKDFNNEADTPDNFQSRRPNTSFCFLDIRSPGLGDTAMYLCATTSTGETQYFGPGTRLLVL.

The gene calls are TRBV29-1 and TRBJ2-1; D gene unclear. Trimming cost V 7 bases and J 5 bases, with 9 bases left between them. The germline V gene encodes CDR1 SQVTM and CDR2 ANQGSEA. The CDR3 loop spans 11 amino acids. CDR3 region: CSAVRDNEQFF. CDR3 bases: TGCAGCGCCGTTCGAGACAATGAGCAGTTCTTC.

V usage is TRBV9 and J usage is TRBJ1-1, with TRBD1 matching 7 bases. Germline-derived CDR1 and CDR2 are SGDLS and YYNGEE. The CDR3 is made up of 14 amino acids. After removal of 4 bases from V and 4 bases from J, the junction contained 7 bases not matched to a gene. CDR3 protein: CASSSAGGFTEAFF. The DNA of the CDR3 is TGTGCCAGCAGCTCCGCAGGGGGGTTCACTGAAGCTTTCTTT.

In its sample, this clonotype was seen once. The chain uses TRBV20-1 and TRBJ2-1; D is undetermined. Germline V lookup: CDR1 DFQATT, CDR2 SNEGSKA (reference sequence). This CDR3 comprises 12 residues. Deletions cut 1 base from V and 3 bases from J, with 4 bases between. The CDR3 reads CSARGNYNEQFF. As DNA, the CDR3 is TGCAGTGCTAGAGGTAACTACAATGAGCAGTTCTTC.

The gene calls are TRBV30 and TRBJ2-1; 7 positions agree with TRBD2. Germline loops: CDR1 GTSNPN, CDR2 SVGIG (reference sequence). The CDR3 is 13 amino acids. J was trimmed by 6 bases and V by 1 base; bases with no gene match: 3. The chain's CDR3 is CAWSGTRGNEQFF. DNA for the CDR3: TGTGCCTGGAGTGGGACTAGGGGCAATGAGCAGTTCTTC.

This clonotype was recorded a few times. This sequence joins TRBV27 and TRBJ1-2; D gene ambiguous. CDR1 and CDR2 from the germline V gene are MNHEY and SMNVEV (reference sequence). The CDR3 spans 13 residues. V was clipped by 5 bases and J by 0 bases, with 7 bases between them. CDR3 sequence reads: CASSPDPNYGYTF. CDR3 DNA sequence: TGTGCCAGCAGTCCAGATCCTAACTATGGCTACACCTTC.

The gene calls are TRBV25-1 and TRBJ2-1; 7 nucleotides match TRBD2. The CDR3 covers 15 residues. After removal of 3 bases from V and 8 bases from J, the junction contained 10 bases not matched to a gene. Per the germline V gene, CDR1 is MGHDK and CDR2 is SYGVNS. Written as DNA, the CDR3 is TGTGCCAGCAGTGACGCCAGCGGGATCCCTTATGAGCAGTTCTTC. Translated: CASSDASGIPYEQFF.

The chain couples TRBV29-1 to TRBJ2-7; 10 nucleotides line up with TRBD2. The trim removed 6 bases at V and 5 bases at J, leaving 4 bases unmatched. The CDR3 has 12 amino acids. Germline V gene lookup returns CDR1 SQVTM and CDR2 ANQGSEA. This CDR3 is CSVLAGAHEQYF. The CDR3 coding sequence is TGCAGCGTCCTAGCGGGAGCCCACGAGCAGTACTTC.

CDR3 in DNA: TGTGCCTGGATCCCCCCCGGGAGCTCCTACGAGCAGTACTTC. Translated: CAWIPPGSSYEQYF. This chain uses TRBV30 with TRBJ2-7; weak D call: TRBD2 (6 bases). This CDR3 is built from 14 residues. The germline CDR1 and CDR2 sequences are GTSNPN and SVGIG (reference sequence). V was cut by 4 bases and J by 0 bases, with 13 bases left in between.

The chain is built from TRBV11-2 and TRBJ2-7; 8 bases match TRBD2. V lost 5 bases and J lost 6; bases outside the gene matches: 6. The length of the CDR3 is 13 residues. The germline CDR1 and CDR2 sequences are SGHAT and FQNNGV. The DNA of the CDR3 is TGTGCCAGCAGCCCCTCGGGGGGGTCCGAGCAGTACTTC. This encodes CASSPSGGSEQYF. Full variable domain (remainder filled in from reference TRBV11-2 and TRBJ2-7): EAGVAQSPRYKIIEKRQSVAFWCNPISGHATLYWYQQILGQGPKLLIQFQNNGVVDDSQLPKDRFSAERLKGVDSTLKIQPAKLEDSAVYLCASSPSGGSEQYFGPGTRLTVT.